A selection of T cell receptor beta chains follows, all from one sample in a study of T cells in Graves' hyperthyroidism and ophthalmopathy. Each CDR3 protein gets one entry after TCRdb re-called the multiplex PCR reads with MiXCR. The data show around 380,000 distinct CDR3 sequences, about 14% seen once. Specimen: blood. These TCRs come from a young man with Graves' hyperthyroidism that later progressed to Graves' ophthalmopathy. The CDR3 runs from the conserved cysteine through the conserved F or W. D genes are given only for firm matches. Some rows mark clone size as missing; the rest say once, few, many or name a class of expanded clone.

d_call: -
v_call: TRBV7-9
j_call: TRBJ1-2
clone_size: -
cdr3_nt: TGTGCCAGCAGCTCTTGGGAAGACACCTTC
cdr3_aa: CASSSWEDTF

d_call: -
v_call: TRBV7-8
j_call: TRBJ1-5
clone_size: many
cdr3_nt: TGTGCCAGCAGCTTAAACCCCGGGCAGAGCAATCAGCCCCAGCATTTT
cdr3_aa: CASSLNPGQSNQPQHF

d_call: -
v_call: TRBV20-1
j_call: TRBJ2-7
clone_size: few
cdr3_nt: TGCAGTGCTCCTAACAAAGGGAACGAGCAGTACTTC
cdr3_aa: CSAPNKGNEQYF

d_call: -
v_call: TRBV7-6
j_call: TRBJ1-4
clone_size: -
cdr3_nt: TGTGCCAGCAGCTTAGCGCGGGACGGACCTAATGAAAAACTGTTTTTT
cdr3_aa: CASSLARDGPNEKLFF

d_call: TRBD1
v_call: TRBV4-1
j_call: TRBJ1-1
clone_size: few
cdr3_nt: TGCGCCAGCAGCCAGACAGGGTACACCACTGAAGCTTTCTTT
cdr3_aa: CASSQTGYTTEAFF

d_call: -
v_call: TRBV19
j_call: TRBJ2-7
clone_size: few
cdr3_nt: TGTGCCAGTAGTATCGAGGGGAGGAACGAGCAGTACTTC
cdr3_aa: CASSIEGRNEQYF

d_call: -
v_call: TRBV20-1
j_call: TRBJ1-5
clone_size: many
cdr3_nt: TGCAGTGCTAGGGGAACAGGCAATCAGCCCCAGCATTTT
cdr3_aa: CSARGTGNQPQHF

d_call: -
v_call: TRBV11-2
j_call: TRBJ1-2
clone_size: many
cdr3_nt: TGTGCCAGCAGCTTAGCCCCTGATCTGGGGGCGTATGGCTACACCTTC
cdr3_aa: CASSLAPDLGAYGYTF

d_call: -
v_call: TRBV19
j_call: TRBJ1-1
clone_size: few
cdr3_nt: TGTGCCAGTACTCGGCAGATGAACACTGAAGCTTTCTTT
cdr3_aa: CASTRQMNTEAFF

d_call: TRBD1
v_call: TRBV4-1
j_call: TRBJ2-4
clone_size: few
cdr3_nt: TGCGCCAGCAGCCAAGGAGGACAGGGGTATGCAAACATTCAGTACTTC
cdr3_aa: CASSQGGQGYANIQYF

d_call: -
v_call: TRBV7-8
j_call: TRBJ1-5
clone_size: few
cdr3_nt: TGTGCCAGCAGCTTGGGCAGGTTGCAGGCCCAGCATTTT
cdr3_aa: CASSLGRLQAQHF

d_call: -
v_call: TRBV24-1
j_call: TRBJ1-5
clone_size: few
cdr3_nt: TGTGCTAACCATGGTGGGGCCATACAATTCAATCAGCCCCAGCATTTT
cdr3_aa: CANHGGAIQFNQPQHF

d_call: TRBD1
v_call: TRBV10-3
j_call: TRBJ1-1
clone_size: many
cdr3_nt: TGTGCCATCAGTGGGACAGGGGGGATAGGAACTGAAGCTTTCTTT
cdr3_aa: CAISGTGGIGTEAFF

d_call: -
v_call: TRBV25-1
j_call: TRBJ1-6
clone_size: few
cdr3_nt: TGTGCCAGCAGTGGCCCCAGGCCTCTCAATTCACCCCTCCACTTT
cdr3_aa: CASSGPRPLNSPLHF

d_call: -
v_call: TRBV9
j_call: TRBJ2-6
clone_size: -
cdr3_nt: TGTGCCAGCAGCGTAGGTCGCAGCTCTGGGGCCAACGTCCTGACTTTC
cdr3_aa: CASSVGRSSGANVLTF

d_call: -
v_call: TRBV28
j_call: TRBJ2-2
clone_size: -
cdr3_nt: TGTGCCAGCATATGGGGAGGGGGCACCGGGGAGCTGTTTTTT
cdr3_aa: CASIWGGGTGELFF

d_call: -
v_call: TRBV9
j_call: TRBJ2-2
clone_size: many
cdr3_nt: TGTGCCAGCAGCGTAGTGCCAGACACCGGGGAGCTGTTTTTT
cdr3_aa: CASSVVPDTGELFF

d_call: TRBD1
v_call: TRBV7-3
j_call: TRBJ1-2
clone_size: few
cdr3_nt: TGTGCCAGCAGCTTAATGCCCGGACAGGGTGGTTCGGGAGGCTACACCTTC
cdr3_aa: CASSLMPGQGGSGGYTF

d_call: TRBD1
v_call: TRBV7-9
j_call: TRBJ1-6
clone_size: few
cdr3_nt: TGTGCCAGCAGGATCGGACAGGGGATCGATTCACCCCTCCACTTT
cdr3_aa: CASRIGQGIDSPLHF

d_call: TRBD1
v_call: TRBV28
j_call: TRBJ1-2
clone_size: many
cdr3_nt: TGTGCCAGCAGCCGACAGGGTTGGGGCTACACCTTC
cdr3_aa: CASSRQGWGYTF

d_call: -
v_call: TRBV24-1
j_call: TRBJ1-5
clone_size: many
cdr3_nt: TGTGCCTCACAGCGGGGGCGAAGTGTCTCTAGCAATCAGCCCCAGCATTTT
cdr3_aa: CASQRGRSVSSNQPQHF

d_call: -
v_call: TRBV7-2
j_call: TRBJ2-3
clone_size: few
cdr3_nt: TGTGCCAGCAGTCCAGGGCTGGGGCGGGGCCTCACAGATACGCAGTATTTT
cdr3_aa: CASSPGLGRGLTDTQYF

d_call: -
v_call: TRBV4-1
j_call: TRBJ1-5
clone_size: -
cdr3_nt: TGCGCCAGCAGCCAAGCCCCCTCAAATCAGCCCCAGCATTTT
cdr3_aa: CASSQAPSNQPQHF

d_call: TRBD1
v_call: TRBV10-1
j_call: TRBJ2-2
clone_size: few
cdr3_nt: TGCGCCAGCAGCAAAGGGGGCCGGACCGGGGAGCTGTTTTTT
cdr3_aa: CASSKGGRTGELFF

d_call: -
v_call: TRBV27
j_call: TRBJ2-7
clone_size: many
cdr3_nt: TGTGCCAGCAGTCCGCGACGGACCTACGAGCAGTACTTC
cdr3_aa: CASSPRRTYEQYF

d_call: TRBD1
v_call: TRBV20-1
j_call: TRBJ2-7
clone_size: many
cdr3_nt: TGCAGTGCTAGAACCGACAGGGGGAGGCAGTACGAGCAGTACTTC
cdr3_aa: CSARTDRGRQYEQYF

d_call: -
v_call: TRBV12-3/TRBV12-4
j_call: TRBJ2-7
clone_size: -
cdr3_nt: TGTGCCAGCAGTGCGACGGCGAACTCCTACGAGCAGTACTTC
cdr3_aa: CASSATANSYEQYF

d_call: -
v_call: TRBV25-1
j_call: TRBJ1-2
clone_size: -
cdr3_nt: TGTGCCAGCAGTGAAGGGACGGGGGGGCTCTATGGCTACACCTTC
cdr3_aa: CASSEGTGGLYGYTF

d_call: -
v_call: TRBV18
j_call: TRBJ1-3
clone_size: -
cdr3_nt: TGTGCCAGCTCACCCAACCCCCCGCGGGTATCTGGAAACACCATATATTTT
cdr3_aa: CASSPNPPRVSGNTIYF

d_call: -
v_call: TRBV11-2
j_call: TRBJ2-5
clone_size: many
cdr3_nt: TGTGCCAGCAGCGCGCGACGGGGGCAGGAGACCCAGTACTTC
cdr3_aa: CASSARRGQETQYF

d_call: -
v_call: TRBV28
j_call: TRBJ2-1
clone_size: many
cdr3_nt: TGTGCCAGCAGTTTTGACGGGACCTACAATGAGCAGTTCTTC
cdr3_aa: CASSFDGTYNEQFF

d_call: -
v_call: TRBV9
j_call: TRBJ1-2
clone_size: many
cdr3_nt: TGTGCCAGCAGCGTAGGCCCCTTGGGGGGCGCTAATGGCTACACCTTC
cdr3_aa: CASSVGPLGGANGYTF

d_call: -
v_call: TRBV7-8
j_call: TRBJ1-2
clone_size: many
cdr3_nt: TGTGCCAGCAGCTCATCAGGGGACTATGGCTACACCTTC
cdr3_aa: CASSSSGDYGYTF

d_call: -
v_call: TRBV2
j_call: TRBJ1-6
clone_size: many
cdr3_nt: TGTGCCAGCAGAGATGATAATGACAGGAATTCACCCCTCCACTTT
cdr3_aa: CASRDDNDRNSPLHF

d_call: -
v_call: TRBV6-1
j_call: TRBJ1-2
clone_size: once
cdr3_nt: TGTGCCGGCAGTCCGGACGGTCTGGGCTACACCTTC
cdr3_aa: CAGSPDGLGYTF

d_call: -
v_call: TRBV5-6
j_call: TRBJ1-5
clone_size: many
cdr3_nt: TGTGCCAGCAGCGCCGGAGTGGGGAGCCAGCCCCAGCATTTT
cdr3_aa: CASSAGVGSQPQHF

d_call: -
v_call: TRBV5-8
j_call: TRBJ2-3
clone_size: -
cdr3_nt: TGTGCCAGCACCCTCCCTAGAACCACAGATACGCAGTATTTT
cdr3_aa: CASTLPRTTDTQYF

d_call: TRBD1
v_call: TRBV2
j_call: TRBJ1-1
clone_size: many
cdr3_nt: TGTGCCAGCATTAAAGACACAGGGGAGGTTGCTTTCTTT
cdr3_aa: CASIKDTGEVAFF

d_call: -
v_call: TRBV4-1
j_call: TRBJ2-3
clone_size: -
cdr3_nt: TGCACCAGCAGCCAAGTTGGGGGCCGGACAGATACGCAGTATTTT
cdr3_aa: CTSSQVGGRTDTQYF

d_call: -
v_call: TRBV12-3/TRBV12-4
j_call: TRBJ1-2
clone_size: many
cdr3_nt: TGTGCCAGCAGTTTATGGGGGAAGGGCTATGGCTACACCTTC
cdr3_aa: CASSLWGKGYGYTF

d_call: -
v_call: TRBV29-1
j_call: TRBJ1-1
clone_size: -
cdr3_nt: TGCAGCGTTGAAGCTAGGGTGACTAAAGCTTTCTTT
cdr3_aa: CSVEARVTKAFF

d_call: -
v_call: TRBV2
j_call: TRBJ1-5
clone_size: many
cdr3_nt: TGTGCCAGCACCAGGGCCAATCAGCCCCAGCATTTT
cdr3_aa: CASTRANQPQHF

d_call: -
v_call: TRBV15
j_call: TRBJ1-3
clone_size: many
cdr3_nt: TGTGCCACCAGCAGAGATCGATCTGGTATCTCTGGAAACACCATATATTTT
cdr3_aa: CATSRDRSGISGNTIYF

d_call: -
v_call: TRBV12-3/TRBV12-4
j_call: TRBJ2-2
clone_size: many
cdr3_nt: TGTGCCAGCTCCCAGGCGGGGCCGAACACCGGGGAGCTGTTTTTT
cdr3_aa: CASSQAGPNTGELFF

d_call: -
v_call: TRBV4-1
j_call: TRBJ2-1
clone_size: many
cdr3_nt: TGCGCCAGCAGCCAGGGACCCGCAGATGAGCAGTTCTTC
cdr3_aa: CASSQGPADEQFF

d_call: TRBD2
v_call: TRBV30
j_call: TRBJ2-2
clone_size: -
cdr3_nt: TGTGCCTGGAGTCGTCTCCGGACTAGCACCTCCGGGGAGCTGTTTTTT
cdr3_aa: CAWSRLRTSTSGELFF

d_call: -
v_call: TRBV2
j_call: TRBJ1-1
clone_size: many
cdr3_nt: TGTGCCAGCAAGGAAGGGACTAACACTGAAGCTTTCTTT
cdr3_aa: CASKEGTNTEAFF

d_call: -
v_call: TRBV19
j_call: TRBJ1-5
clone_size: -
cdr3_nt: TGTGCCAGTACCTTTACAGGGATCGAGCCCCAGCATTTT
cdr3_aa: CASTFTGIEPQHF

d_call: TRBD1
v_call: TRBV7-9
j_call: TRBJ2-3
clone_size: many
cdr3_nt: TGTGCCAGCAGCGGGGGGGACAGGGGCTTCACAGATACGCAGTATTTT
cdr3_aa: CASSGGDRGFTDTQYF